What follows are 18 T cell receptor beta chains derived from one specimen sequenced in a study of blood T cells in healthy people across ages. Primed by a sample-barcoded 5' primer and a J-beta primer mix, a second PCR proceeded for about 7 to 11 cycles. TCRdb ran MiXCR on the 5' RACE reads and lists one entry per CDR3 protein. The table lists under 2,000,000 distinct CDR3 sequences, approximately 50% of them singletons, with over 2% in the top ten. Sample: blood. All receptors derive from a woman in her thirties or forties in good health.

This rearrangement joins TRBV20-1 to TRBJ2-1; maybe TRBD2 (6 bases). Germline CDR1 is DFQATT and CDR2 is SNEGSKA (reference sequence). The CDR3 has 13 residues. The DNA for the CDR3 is TGCTGTGTTCCGTCCGGGAGCCTCGATGAGCAGTTCTTC. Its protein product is CCVPSGSLDEQFF.

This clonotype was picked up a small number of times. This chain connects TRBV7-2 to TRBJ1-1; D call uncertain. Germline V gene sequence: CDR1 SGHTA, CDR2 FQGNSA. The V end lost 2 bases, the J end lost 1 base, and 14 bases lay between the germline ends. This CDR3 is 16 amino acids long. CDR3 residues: CASSLLSSRKNTEAFF. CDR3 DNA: TGTGCCAGCAGCTTACTTAGCTCCAGAAAGAACACTGAAGCTTTCTTT.

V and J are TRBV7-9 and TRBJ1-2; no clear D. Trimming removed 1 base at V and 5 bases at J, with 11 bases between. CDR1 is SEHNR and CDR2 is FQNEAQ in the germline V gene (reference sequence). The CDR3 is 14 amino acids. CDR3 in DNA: TGTGCCAGCAGCTTAGGGCAGGCTTATTATGGCTACACCTTC. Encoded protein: CASSLGQAYYGYTF.

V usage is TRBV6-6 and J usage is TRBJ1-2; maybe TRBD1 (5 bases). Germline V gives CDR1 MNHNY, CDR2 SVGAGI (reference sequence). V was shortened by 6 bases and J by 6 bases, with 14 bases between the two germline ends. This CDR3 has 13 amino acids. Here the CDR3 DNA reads TGTGCCAGCAGCAGGGATTACTCCCATGGCTACACCTTC. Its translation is CASSRDYSHGYTF.

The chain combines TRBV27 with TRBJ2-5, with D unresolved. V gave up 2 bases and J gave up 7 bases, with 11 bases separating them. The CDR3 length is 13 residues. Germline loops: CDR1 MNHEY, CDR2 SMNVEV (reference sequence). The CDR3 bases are TGTGCCAGCAGTTTACGGCCCCGAGGGACCCAGTACTTC. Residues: CASSLRPRGTQYF.

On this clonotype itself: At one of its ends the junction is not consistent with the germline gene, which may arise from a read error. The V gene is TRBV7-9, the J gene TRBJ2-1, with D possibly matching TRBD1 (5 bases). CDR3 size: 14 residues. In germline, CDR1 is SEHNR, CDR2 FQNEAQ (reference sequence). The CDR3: CASNLRQSYNEQFF. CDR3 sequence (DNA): TGTGCCAGCAACTTAAGACAGTCCTACAATGAGCAGTTCTTC. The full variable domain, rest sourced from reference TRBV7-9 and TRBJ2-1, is DTGVSQNPRHKITKRGQNVTFRCDPISEHNRLYWYRQTLGQGPEFLTYFQNEAQLEKSRLLSDRFSAERPKGSFSTLEIQRTEQGDSAMYLCASNLRQSYNEQFFGPGTRLTVL.

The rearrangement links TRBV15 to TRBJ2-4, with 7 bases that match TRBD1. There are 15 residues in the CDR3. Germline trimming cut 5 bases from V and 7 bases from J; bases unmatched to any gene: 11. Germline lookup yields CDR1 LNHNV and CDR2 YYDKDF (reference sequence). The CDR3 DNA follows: TGTGCCACCAGCCAGAGGGGTGACAGGGTGAACATTCAGTACTTC. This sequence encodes CATSQRGDRVNIQYF.

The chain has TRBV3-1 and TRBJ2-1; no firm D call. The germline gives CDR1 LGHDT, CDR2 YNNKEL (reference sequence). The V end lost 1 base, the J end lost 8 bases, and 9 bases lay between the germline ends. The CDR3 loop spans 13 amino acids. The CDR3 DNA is TGTGCCAGCAGCCAAGTGGTTACCTATGAGCAGTTCTTC. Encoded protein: CASSQVVTYEQFF.

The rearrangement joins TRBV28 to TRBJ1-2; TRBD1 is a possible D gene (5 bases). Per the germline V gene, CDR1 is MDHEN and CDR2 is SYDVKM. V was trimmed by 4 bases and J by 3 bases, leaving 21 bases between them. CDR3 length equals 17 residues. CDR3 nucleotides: TGTGCCAGCAGTTCCCCCTCAAGACAGAGGGTTGACTATGGCTACACCTTC. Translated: CASSSPSRQRVDYGYTF.

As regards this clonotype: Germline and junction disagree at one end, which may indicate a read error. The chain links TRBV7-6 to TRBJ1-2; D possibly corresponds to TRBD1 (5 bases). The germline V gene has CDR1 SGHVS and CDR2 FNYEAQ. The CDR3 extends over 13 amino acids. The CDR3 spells CAGSLGDSYGYTF. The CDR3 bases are TGTGCCGGCAGCTTAGGGGATTCCTATGGCTACACCTTC. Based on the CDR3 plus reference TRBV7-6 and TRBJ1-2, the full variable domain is GAGVSQSPRYKVTKRGQDVALRCDPISGHVSLYWYRQALGQGPEFLTYFNYEAQQDKSGLPNDRFSAERPEGSISTLTIQRTEQRDSAMYRCAGSLGDSYGYTFGSGTRLTVV.

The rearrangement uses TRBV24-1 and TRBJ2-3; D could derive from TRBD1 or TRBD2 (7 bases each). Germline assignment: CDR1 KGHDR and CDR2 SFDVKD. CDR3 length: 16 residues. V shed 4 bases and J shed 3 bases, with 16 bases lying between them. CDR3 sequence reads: CATSDPQGRGTDTQYF. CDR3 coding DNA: TGTGCCACCAGTGACCCACAGGGGAGGGGAACAGATACGCAGTATTTT.

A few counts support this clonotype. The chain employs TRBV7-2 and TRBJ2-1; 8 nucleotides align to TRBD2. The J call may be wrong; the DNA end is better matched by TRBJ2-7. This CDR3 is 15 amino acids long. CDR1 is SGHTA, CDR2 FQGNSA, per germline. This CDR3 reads CASSLSGGLYNEQYF. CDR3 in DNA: TGTGCCAGCAGCTTAAGCGGGGGCCTCTACAATGAGCAGTACTTC.

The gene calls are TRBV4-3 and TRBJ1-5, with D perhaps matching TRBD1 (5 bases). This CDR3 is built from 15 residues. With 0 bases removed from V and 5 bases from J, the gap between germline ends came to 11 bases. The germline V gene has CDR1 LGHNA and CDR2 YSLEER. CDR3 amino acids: CASSQDGAPDQPQHF. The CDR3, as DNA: TGCGCCAGCAGCCAAGATGGGGCACCCGATCAGCCCCAGCATTTT.

The CDR3 reads CAISEYADARINYGYTF. CDR3 sequence (DNA): TGTGCCATCAGTGAGTACGCGGATGCCAGGATAAACTATGGCTACACCTTC. This rearrangement joins TRBV10-3 to TRBJ1-2; D unresolved. Germline CDR1 is ENHRY and CDR2 is SYGVKD. Trimming took off 1 base at V and 2 bases at J, with 17 bases between the two ends. This CDR3 has 17 residues.

The CDR3 coding sequence is TGCGCCAGCAGTCTTGCTTGGGGACAGACCTTAGAAAAACTGTTTTTT. Protein product: CASSLAWGQTLEKLFF. The rearrangement uses TRBV4-1 and TRBJ1-4; TRBD1 agrees at 7 bases. CDR1 and CDR2 (germline): MGHRA, YSYEKL. The ends lost 6 bases at V and 8 bases at J; junction bases unmatched: 15. There are 16 residues in the CDR3.

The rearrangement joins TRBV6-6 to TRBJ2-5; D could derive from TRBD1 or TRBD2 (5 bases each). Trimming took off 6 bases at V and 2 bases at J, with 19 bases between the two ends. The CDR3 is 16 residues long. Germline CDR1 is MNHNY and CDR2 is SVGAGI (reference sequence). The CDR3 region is CASSSPVGGSQETQYF. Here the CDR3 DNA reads TGTGCCAGCAGCTCCCCCGTTGGGGGAAGTCAAGAGACCCAGTACTTC.

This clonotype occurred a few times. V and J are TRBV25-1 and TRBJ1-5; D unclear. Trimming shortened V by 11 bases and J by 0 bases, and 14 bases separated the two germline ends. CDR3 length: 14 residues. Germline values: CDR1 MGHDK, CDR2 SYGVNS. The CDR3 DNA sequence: TGTGCCGGCTTCTCAGGAGATAGCAATCAGCCCCAGCATTTT. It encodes CAGFSGDSNQPQHF.

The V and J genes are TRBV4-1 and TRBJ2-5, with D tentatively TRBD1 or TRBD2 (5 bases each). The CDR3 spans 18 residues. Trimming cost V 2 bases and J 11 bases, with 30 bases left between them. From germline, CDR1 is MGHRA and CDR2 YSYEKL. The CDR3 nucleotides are TGCGCCAGCAGCCAATTCTTGGGACGGGGACCCCAAGACAATGAGCAGTACTTC. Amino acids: CASSQFLGRGPQDNEQYF.